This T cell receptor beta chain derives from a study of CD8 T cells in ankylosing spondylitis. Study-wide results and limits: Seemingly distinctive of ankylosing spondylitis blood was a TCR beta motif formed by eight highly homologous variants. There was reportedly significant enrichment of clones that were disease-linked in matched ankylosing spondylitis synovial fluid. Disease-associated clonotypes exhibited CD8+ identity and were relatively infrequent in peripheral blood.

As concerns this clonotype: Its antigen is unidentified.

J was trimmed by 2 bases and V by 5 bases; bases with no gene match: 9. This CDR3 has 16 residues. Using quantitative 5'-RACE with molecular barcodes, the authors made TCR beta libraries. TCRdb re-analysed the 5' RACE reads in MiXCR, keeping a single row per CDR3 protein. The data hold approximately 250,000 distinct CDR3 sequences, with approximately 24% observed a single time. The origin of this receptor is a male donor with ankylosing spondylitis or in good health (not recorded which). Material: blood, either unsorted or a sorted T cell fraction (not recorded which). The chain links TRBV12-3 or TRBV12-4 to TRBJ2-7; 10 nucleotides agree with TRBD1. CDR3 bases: TGTGCCAGCAGTACGACCTCCGGGACAGGGGCCTACGAGCAGTACTTC. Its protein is CASSTTSGTGAYEQYF.